The entry that follows covers one T cell receptor beta chain sequence. The CDR3 contains 13 residues. The germline CDR1 and CDR2 sequences are SGHTA and FQGNSA. Trimming took off 5 bases at V and 4 bases at J, with 12 bases between the two ends. The source of the sample is a study of blood T cell repertoires in COVID-19. Here immunoSEQ multiplex PCR was the method, and the copy in TCRdb shows in-frame clones only, minus some. The data show about 240,000 clones, around 86% seen once. The receptor was derived from a woman aged 70 to 79 with active or convalescent COVID-19. The V gene is TRBV7-2, the J gene TRBJ2-7, with no clear D. Specimen: peripheral blood. The CDR3 loop is CASSPPVFYEQYF. The CDR3 region has the DNA TGTGCCAGCAGCCCTCCGGTTTTTTACGAGCAGTACTTC.